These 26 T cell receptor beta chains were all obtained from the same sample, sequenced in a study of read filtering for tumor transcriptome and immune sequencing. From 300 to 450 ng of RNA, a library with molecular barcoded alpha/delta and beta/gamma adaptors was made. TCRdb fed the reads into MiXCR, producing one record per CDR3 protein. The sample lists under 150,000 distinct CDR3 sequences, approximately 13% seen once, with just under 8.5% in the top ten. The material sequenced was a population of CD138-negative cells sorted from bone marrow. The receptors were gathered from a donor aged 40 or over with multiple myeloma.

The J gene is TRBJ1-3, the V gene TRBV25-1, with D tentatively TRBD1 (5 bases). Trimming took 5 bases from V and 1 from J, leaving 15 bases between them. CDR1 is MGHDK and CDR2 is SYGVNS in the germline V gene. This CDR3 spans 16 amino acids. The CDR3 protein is CASSPGRGSSGNTIYF. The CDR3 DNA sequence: TGTGCCAGCAGTCCTGGGCGGGGGTCTTCTGGAAACACCATATATTTT.

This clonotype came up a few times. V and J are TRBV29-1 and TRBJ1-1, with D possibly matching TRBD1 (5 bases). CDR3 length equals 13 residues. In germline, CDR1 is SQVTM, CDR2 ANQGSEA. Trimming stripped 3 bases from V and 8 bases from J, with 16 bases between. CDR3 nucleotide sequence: TGCAGCGTTGACGCTGGCGTGGGGGGAGAAGCTTTCTTT. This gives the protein CSVDAGVGGEAFF.

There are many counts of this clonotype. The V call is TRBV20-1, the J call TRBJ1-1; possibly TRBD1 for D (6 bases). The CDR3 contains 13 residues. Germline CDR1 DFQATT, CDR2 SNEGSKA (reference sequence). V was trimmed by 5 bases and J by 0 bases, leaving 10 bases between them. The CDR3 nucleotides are TGCAGTGCTGCGGGGGACATGAACACTGAAGCTTTCTTT. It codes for CSAAGDMNTEAFF.

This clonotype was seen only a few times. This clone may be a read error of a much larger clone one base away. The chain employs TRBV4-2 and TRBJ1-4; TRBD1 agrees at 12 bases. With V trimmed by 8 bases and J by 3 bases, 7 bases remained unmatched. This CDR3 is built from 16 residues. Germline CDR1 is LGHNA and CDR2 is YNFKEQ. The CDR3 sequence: CASGRGQGASNEKLFF. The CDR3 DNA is TGTGCCAGCGGCCGGGGACAGGGGGCATCTAATGAAAAACTGTTTTTT.

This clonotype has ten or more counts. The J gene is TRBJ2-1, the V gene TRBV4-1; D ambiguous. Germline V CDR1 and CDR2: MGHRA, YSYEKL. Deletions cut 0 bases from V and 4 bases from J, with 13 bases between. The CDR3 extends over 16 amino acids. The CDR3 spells CASSQDYAETYNEQFF. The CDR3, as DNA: TGCGCCAGCAGCCAAGATTACGCAGAAACTTACAATGAGCAGTTCTTC.

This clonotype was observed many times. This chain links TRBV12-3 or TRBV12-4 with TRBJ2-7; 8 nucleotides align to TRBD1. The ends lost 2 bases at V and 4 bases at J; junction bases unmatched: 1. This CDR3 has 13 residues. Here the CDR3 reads CASSLQGAYEQYF. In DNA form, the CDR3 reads TGTGCCAGCAGTTTACAGGGGGCTTACGAGCAGTACTTC.

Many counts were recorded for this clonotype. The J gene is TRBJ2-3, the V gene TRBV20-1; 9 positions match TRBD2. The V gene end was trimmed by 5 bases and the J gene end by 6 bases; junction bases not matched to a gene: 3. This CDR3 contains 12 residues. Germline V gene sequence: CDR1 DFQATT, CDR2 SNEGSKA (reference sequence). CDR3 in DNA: TGCAGTGCTCAAGCGGGAGGCGATACGCAGTATTTT. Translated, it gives CSAQAGGDTQYF.

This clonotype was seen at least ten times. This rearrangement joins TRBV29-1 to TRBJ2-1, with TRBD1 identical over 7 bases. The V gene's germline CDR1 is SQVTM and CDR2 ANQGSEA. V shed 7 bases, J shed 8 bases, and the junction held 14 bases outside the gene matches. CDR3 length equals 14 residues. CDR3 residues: CSGSPGATGDEQFF. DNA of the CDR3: TGCAGCGGGTCCCCCGGAGCAACAGGGGATGAGCAGTTCTTC.

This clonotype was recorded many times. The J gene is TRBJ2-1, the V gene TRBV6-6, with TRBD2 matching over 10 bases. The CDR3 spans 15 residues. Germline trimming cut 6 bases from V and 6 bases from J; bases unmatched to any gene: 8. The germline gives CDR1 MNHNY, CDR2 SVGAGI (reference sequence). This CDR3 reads CASRASGRVVNEQFF. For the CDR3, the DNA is TGTGCCAGCAGGGCTAGCGGGAGAGTCGTCAATGAGCAGTTCTTC.

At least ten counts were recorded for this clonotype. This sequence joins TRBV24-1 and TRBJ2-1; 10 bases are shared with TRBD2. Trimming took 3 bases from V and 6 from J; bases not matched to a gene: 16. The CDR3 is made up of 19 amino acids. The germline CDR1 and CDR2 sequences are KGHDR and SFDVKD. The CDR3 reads CATSDPSTQPSGSTNEQFF. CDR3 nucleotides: TGTGCCACCAGTGATCCTTCCACCCAACCTAGCGGGAGTACCAATGAGCAGTTCTTC.

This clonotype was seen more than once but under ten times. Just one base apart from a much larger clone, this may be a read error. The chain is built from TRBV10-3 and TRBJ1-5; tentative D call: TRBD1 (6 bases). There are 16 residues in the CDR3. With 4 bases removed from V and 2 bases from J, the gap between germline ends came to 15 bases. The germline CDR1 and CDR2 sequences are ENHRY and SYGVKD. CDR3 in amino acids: CAISGGTWLGNQPQHF. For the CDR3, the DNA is TGTGCCATCAGTGGTGGGACATGGTTGGGCAATCAGCCCCAGCATTTT.

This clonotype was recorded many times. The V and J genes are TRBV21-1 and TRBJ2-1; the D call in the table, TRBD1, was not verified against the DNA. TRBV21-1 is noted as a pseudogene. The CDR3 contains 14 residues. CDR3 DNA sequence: TGTGCCAGCAGCACTCTACAGGGGGGGAATGAGCAGTTCTTC. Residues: CASSTLQGGNEQFF.

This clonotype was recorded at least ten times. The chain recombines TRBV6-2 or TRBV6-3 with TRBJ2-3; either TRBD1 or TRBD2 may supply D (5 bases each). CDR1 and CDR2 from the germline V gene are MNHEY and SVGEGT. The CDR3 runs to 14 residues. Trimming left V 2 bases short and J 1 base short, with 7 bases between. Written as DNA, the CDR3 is TGTGCCAGCAGTTACGGGGGAGGCACAGATACGCAGTATTTT. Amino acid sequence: CASSYGGGTDTQYF.

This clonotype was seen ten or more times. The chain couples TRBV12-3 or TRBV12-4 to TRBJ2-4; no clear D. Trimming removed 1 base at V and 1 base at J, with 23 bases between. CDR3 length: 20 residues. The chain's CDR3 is CASSLEGPGHPGLAKNIQYF. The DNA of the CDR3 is TGTGCCAGCAGTTTAGAAGGTCCGGGCCACCCTGGGTTGGCCAAAAACATTCAGTACTTC.

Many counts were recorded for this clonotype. CDR3 region: CSVRWTREAGELFF. The CDR3 bases are TGCAGCGTTAGGTGGACGCGGGAAGCCGGGGAGCTGTTTTTT. This sequence joins TRBV29-1 and TRBJ2-2, with a tentative D call TRBD2 (6 bases). Trimming pared 5 bases from V and 6 bases from J, leaving 16 bases between. Germline-derived CDR1 and CDR2 are SQVTM and ANQGSEA. This CDR3 has 14 residues.

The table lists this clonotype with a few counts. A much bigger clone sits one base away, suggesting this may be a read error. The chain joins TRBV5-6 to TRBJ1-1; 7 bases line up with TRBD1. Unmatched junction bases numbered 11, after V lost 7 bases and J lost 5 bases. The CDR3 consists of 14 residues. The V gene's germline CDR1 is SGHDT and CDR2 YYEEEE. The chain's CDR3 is CASGQTGRRTEAFF. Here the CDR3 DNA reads TGTGCCAGCGGCCAGACAGGGCGGAGAACTGAAGCTTTCTTT.

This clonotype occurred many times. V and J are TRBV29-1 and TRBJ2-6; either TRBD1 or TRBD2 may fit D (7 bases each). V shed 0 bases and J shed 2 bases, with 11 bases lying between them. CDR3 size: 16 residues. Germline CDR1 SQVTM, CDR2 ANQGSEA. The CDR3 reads CSVEDQGGAGANVLTF. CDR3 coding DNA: TGCAGCGTTGAAGATCAGGGGGGGGCTGGGGCCAACGTCCTGACTTTC.

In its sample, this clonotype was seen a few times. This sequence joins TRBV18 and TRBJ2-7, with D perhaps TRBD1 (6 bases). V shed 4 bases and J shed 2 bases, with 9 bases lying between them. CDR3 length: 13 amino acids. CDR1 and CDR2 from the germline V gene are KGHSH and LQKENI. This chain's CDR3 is CASSQGQTYEQYF. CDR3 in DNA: TGTGCCAGCTCACAAGGACAGACCTACGAGCAGTACTTC.

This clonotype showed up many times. CDR3 bases: TGTGCCACCAGTGACCCCGGACAGGGATCCACCTTAGGGACCGGGGAGCTGTTTTTT. Its translation is CATSDPGQGSTLGTGELFF. The V call is TRBV24-1, the J call TRBJ2-2; 8 bases align to TRBD1. Germline V gene sequence: CDR1 KGHDR, CDR2 SFDVKD. V shed 4 bases and J 5 bases; nucleotides not matched to a gene: 17. CDR3 size: 19 residues.

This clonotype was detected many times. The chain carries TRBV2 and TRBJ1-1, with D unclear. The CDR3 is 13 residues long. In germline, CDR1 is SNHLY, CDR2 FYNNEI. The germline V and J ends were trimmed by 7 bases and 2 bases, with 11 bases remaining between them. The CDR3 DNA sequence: TGTGCCAGCAATCCGGGATATAACACTGAAGCTTTCTTT. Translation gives CASNPGYNTEAFF.

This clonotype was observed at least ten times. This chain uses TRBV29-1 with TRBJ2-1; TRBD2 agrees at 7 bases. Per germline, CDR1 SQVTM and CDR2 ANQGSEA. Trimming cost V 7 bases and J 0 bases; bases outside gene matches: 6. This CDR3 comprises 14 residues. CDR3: CSGTGGSSYNEQFF. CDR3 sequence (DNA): TGCAGCGGGACCGGGGGGAGCTCCTACAATGAGCAGTTCTTC.

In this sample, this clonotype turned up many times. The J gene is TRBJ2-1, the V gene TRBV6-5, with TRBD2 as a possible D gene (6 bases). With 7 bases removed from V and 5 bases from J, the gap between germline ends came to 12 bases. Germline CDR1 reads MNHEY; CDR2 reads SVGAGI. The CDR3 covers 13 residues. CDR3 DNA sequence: TGTGCCAGCAAACGGGGGATCCACAATGAGCAGTTCTTC. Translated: CASKRGIHNEQFF.

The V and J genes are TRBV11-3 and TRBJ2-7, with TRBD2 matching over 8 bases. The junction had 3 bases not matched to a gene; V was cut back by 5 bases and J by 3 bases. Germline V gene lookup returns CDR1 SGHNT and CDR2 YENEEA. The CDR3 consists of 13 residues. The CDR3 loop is CASSGTRGYEQYF. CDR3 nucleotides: TGTGCCAGCAGCGGGACTAGAGGCTACGAGCAGTACTTC.

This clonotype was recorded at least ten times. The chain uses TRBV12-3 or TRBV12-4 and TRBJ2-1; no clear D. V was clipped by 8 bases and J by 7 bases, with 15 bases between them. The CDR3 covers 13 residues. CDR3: CASSWTPRNEQFF. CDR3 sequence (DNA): TGTGCCAGCTCCTGGACGCCCCGTAATGAGCAGTTCTTC.

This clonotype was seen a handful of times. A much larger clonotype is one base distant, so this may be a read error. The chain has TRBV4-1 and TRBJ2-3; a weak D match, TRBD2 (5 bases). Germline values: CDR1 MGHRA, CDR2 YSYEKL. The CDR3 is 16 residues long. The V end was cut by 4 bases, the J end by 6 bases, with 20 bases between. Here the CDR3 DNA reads TGCGCCAGCAGCCTGCCAGAGACTACTCTCCCCGATACGCAGTATTTT. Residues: CASSLPETTLPDTQYF.

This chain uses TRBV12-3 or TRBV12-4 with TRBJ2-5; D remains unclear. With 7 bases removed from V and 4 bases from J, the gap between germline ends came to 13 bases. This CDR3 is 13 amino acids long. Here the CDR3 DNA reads TGTGCCAGCATGAGCTGGTTGGGAGAGACCCAGTACTTC. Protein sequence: CASMSWLGETQYF.